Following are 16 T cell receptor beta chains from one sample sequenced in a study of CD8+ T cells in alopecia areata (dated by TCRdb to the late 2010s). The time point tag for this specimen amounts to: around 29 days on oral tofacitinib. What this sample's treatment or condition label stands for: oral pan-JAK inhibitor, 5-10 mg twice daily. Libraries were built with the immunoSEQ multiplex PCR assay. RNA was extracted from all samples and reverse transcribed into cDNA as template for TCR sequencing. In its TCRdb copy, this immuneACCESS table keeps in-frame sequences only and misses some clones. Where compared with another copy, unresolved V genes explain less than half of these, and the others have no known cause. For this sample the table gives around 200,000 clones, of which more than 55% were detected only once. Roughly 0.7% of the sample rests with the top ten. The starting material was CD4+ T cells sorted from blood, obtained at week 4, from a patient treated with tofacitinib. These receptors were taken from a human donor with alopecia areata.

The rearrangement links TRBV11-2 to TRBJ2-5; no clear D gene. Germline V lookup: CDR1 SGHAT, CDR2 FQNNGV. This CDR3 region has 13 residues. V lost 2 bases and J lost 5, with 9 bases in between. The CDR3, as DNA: TGTGCCAGCAGCTTATTAGGGTTGGAGACCCAGTACTTC. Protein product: CASSLLGLETQYF. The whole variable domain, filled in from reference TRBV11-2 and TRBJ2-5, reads EAGVAQSPRYKIIEKRQSVAFWCNPISGHATLYWYQQILGQGPKLLIQFQNNGVVDDSQLPKDRFSAERLKGVDSTLKIQPAKLEDSAVYLCASSLLGLETQYFGPGTRLLVL.

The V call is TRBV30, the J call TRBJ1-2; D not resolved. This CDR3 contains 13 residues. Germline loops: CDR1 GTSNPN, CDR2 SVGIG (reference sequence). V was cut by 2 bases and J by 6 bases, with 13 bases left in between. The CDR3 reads CAWSRRDQHGYTF. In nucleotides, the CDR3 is TGTGCCTGGAGTAGGCGGGATCAACATGGCTACACCTTC.

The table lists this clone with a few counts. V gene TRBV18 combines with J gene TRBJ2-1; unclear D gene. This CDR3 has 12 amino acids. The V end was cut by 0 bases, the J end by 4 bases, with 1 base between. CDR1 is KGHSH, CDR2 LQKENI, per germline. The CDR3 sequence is CASSPPYNEQFF. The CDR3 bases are TGTGCCAGCTCACCACCGTACAATGAGCAGTTCTTC.

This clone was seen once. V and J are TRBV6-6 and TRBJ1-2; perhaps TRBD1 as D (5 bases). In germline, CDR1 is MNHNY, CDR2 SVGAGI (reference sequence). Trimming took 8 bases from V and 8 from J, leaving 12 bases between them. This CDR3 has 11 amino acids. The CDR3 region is CASGEGIGYTF. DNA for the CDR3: TGTGCCAGCGGCGAGGGGATCGGCTACACCTTC.

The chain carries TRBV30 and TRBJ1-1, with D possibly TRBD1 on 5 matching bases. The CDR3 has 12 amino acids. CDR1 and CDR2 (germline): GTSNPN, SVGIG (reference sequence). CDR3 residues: CTGRGWDTEAFF. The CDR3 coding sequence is TGTACGGGGAGGGGATGGGACACTGAAGCTTTCTTT.

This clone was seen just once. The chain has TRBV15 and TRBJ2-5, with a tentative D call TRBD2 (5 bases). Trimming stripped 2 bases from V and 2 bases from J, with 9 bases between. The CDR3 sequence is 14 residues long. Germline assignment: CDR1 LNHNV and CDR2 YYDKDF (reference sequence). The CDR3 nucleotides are TGTGCCACCAGCAGACAGCGGCCTCAAGAGACCCAGTACTTC. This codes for CATSRQRPQETQYF.

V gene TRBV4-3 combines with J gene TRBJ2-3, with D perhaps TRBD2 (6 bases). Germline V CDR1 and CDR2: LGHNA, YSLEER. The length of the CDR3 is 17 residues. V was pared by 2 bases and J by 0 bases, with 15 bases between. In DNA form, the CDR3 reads TGCGCCAGCAGCCAAACCCCTGGGGCGGGAAGCACAGATACGCAGTATTTT. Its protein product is CASSQTPGAGSTDTQYF.

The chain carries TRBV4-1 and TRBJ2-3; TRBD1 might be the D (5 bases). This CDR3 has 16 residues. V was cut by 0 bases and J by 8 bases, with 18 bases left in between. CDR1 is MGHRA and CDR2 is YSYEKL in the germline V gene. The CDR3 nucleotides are TGCGCCAGCAGCCAAGAAGGGCTGGGTGTAGGGGCTACGCAGTATTTT. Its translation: CASSQEGLGVGATQYF.

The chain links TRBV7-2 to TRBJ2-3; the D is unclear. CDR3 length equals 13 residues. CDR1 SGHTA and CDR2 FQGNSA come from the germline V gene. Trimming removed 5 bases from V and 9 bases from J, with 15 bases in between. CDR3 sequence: CASSTRALNTQYF. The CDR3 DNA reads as TGTGCCAGCAGCACCCGGGCTTTGAACACGCAGTATTTT.

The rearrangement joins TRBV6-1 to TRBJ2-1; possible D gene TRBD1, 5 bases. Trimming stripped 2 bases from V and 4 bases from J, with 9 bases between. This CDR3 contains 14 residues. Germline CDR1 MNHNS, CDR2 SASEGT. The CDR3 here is CASSEQGGYNEQFF. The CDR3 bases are TGTGCCAGCAGTGAACAGGGTGGTTACAATGAGCAGTTCTTC.

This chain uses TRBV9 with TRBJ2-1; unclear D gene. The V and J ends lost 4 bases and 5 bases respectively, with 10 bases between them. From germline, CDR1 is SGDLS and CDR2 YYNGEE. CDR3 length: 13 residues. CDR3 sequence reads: CASSLTVNNEQFF. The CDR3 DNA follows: TGTGCCAGCAGCCTGACGGTAAACAATGAGCAGTTCTTC. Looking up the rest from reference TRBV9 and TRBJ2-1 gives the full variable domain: DSGVTQTPKHLITATGQRVTLRCSPRSGDLSVYWYQQSLDQGLQFLIQYYNGEERAKGNILERFSAQQFPDLHSELNLSSLELGDSALYFCASSLTVNNEQFFGPGTRLTVL.

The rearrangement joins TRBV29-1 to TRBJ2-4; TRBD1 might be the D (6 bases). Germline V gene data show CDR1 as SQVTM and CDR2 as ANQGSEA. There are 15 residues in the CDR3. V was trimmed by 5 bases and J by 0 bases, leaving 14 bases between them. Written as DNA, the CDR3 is TGCAGCGTTACGACAGGTCGTTTAGCCAAAAACATTCAGTACTTC. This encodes CSVTTGRLAKNIQYF.

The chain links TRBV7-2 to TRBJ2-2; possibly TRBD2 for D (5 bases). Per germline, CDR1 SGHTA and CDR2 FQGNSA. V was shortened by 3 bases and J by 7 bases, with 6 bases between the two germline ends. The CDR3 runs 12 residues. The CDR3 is CASSFGVGELFF. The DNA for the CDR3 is TGTGCCAGCAGCTTCGGGGTCGGGGAGCTGTTTTTT. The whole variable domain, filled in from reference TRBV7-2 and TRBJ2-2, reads GAGVSQSPSNKVTEKGKDVELRCDPISGHTALYWYRQSLGQGLEFLIYFQGNSAPDKSGLPSDRFSAERTGGSVSTLTIQRTQQEDSAVYLCASSFGVGELFFGEGSRLTVL.

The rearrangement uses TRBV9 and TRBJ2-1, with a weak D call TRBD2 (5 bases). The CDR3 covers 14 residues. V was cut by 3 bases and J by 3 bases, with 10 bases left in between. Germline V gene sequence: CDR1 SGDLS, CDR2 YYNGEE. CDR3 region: CASSGAAGYNEQFF. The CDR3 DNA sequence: TGTGCCAGCAGCGGCGCGGCGGGCTACAATGAGCAGTTCTTC.

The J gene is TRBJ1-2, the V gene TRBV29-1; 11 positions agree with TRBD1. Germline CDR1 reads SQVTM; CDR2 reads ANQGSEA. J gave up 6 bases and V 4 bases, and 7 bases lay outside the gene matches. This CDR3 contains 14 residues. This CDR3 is CSVVGTGGRNGYTF. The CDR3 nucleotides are TGCAGCGTTGTGGGGACAGGGGGGAGGAATGGCTACACCTTC.

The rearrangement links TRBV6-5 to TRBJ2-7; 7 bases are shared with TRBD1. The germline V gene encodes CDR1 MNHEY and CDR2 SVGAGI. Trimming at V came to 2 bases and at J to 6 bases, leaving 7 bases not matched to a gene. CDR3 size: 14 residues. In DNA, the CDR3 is TGTGCCAGCAGTTACGGGACAGAGGGTTTCGAGCAGTACTTC. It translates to CASSYGTEGFEQYF.